This TCR beta chain was found in a study of response to subunit inactivated influenza vaccine. TCRdb recomputed calls from the RT-PCR reads with MiXCR, one row per CDR3 protein. The sample yields 530,000 or so distinct CDR3 sequences, 10% to 15% seen once. This clonotype has only a few counts. This clonotype originated in a man aged 50 to 60 who received an inactivated influenza vaccine. Sample: PBMCs from blood, taken on the day of vaccination.

The CDR3 DNA is TGTGCCAGTAGTATAAGCCCAGGGGGCTACGAGCAGTACTTC. Translation gives CASSISPGGYEQYF. This chain uses TRBV19 with TRBJ2-7, with TRBD1 identical over 7 bases. This CDR3 has 14 residues. Trimming at V came to 2 bases and at J to 3 bases, leaving 4 bases not matched to a gene. CDR1 is LNHDA, CDR2 SQIVND, per germline (reference sequence).